These 29 T cell receptor beta chains were all obtained from the same sample, sequenced in a study of shared clonotypes between healthy human individuals. Using immunoSEQ multiplex PCR, the repertoire was profiled, and TCRdb retains in-frame clones only, with some absent. The table lists 1,400,000 or so clones, approximately 98.5% of them singletons. The sequencing sample was made of naive CD4+ T cells sorted from blood. Specified subset: CD45RA+ positively selected. The receptors derive from a man aged 25 to 40 in good health.

This chain's CDR3 is CASSTIGGYSNQPQHF. The CDR3 nucleotides are TGTGCCAGTAGTACCATCGGCGGGTATAGCAATCAGCCCCAGCATTTT. This chain connects TRBV19 to TRBJ1-5, with D hard to call. There are 16 residues in the CDR3. V was cut by 4 bases and J by 0 bases, with 13 bases left in between. Germline V gives CDR1 LNHDA, CDR2 SQIVND (reference sequence).

This clone occurred once. The J gene is TRBJ2-1, the V gene TRBV2; 8 nucleotides match TRBD2. The germline V gene encodes CDR1 SNHLY and CDR2 FYNNEI. V lost 3 bases and J lost 13; bases outside the gene matches: 2. CDR3 length: 11 residues. The CDR3: CASSEGTRQFF. The CDR3 nucleotides read TGTGCCAGCAGTGAGGGGACTAGACAGTTCTTC.

As to this clone: Other DNA variants within this sample encode the same CDR3. This chain links TRBV7-9 with TRBJ2-7, with 7 bases fitting TRBD2. V lost 3 bases to trimming and J lost 4 bases; unmatched junction nucleotides: 3. CDR1 is SEHNR and CDR2 is FQNEAQ in the germline V gene (reference sequence). This CDR3 has 13 residues. The CDR3 loop reads CASSFEGGYEQYF. CDR3 coding DNA: TGTGCCAGCAGCTTTGAGGGAGGGTACGAGCAGTACTTC.

This sequence joins TRBV10-3 and TRBJ1-5, with a tentative D call TRBD1 (5 bases). V lost 7 bases and J 7 bases, leaving 17 bases between the germline ends. The CDR3 runs 14 residues. CDR1 is ENHRY, CDR2 SYGVKD, per germline. The CDR3 here is CAITQGLTGQPQHF. In nucleotides, the CDR3 is TGTGCCATCACTCAGGGCCTAACGGGACAGCCCCAGCATTTT.

About this clone itself: This CDR3 is also generated by other DNA sequences in the sample. The chain uses TRBV25-1 and TRBJ1-4; D ambiguous. V gave up 2 bases and J gave up 0 bases, with 7 bases separating them. The CDR3 is made up of 15 amino acids. Germline assignment: CDR1 MGHDK and CDR2 SYGVNS. CDR3 region: CASSEGGATNEKLFF. The CDR3, as DNA: TGTGCCAGCAGTGAAGGCGGGGCAACTAATGAAAAACTGTTTTTT.

The V and J genes are TRBV27 and TRBJ2-1; D ambiguous. CDR3 length equals 12 residues. Germline CDR1 and CDR2: MNHEY and SMNVEV (reference sequence). Trimming stripped 6 bases from V and 10 bases from J, with 13 bases between. The CDR3 is CASSSLAGEQFF. The CDR3 nucleotides read TGTGCCAGCAGCTCTCTCGCAGGCGAGCAGTTCTTC.

The chain employs TRBV5-1 and TRBJ1-1; perhaps TRBD1 as D (5 bases). The CDR3 spans 15 residues. Deletions cut 4 bases from V and 0 bases from J, with 13 bases between. CDR1 and CDR2 (germline): SGHRS, YFSETQ. CDR3 residues: CASSQVGLLNTEAFF. DNA for the CDR3: TGCGCCAGCAGCCAGGTGGGACTGCTGAACACTGAAGCTTTCTTT.

The chain employs TRBV5-4 and TRBJ2-5; the D is unclear. Trimming took off 3 bases at V and 0 bases at J, with 9 bases between the two ends. The germline CDR1 and CDR2 sequences are SGHNT and YYREEE (reference sequence). The CDR3 is made up of 14 amino acids. CDR3 nucleotide sequence: TGTGCCAGCAGCTCTCACGGAGACCAAGAGACCCAGTACTTC. This translates into CASSSHGDQETQYF.

The chain employs TRBV18 and TRBJ2-1; D is undetermined. The CDR3 sequence is 15 residues long. V was pared by 4 bases and J by 2 bases, with 12 bases between. Germline CDR1 KGHSH, CDR2 LQKENI. CDR3 in DNA: TGTGCCAGCTCACTTCTAGAGCTTCCCTACAATGAGCAGTTCTTC. As protein: CASSLLELPYNEQFF.

CDR3 residues: CASTAPHRNQETQYF. Written as DNA, the CDR3 is TGTGCCAGTACCGCCCCCCACAGGAACCAAGAGACCCAGTACTTC. V is TRBV28 and J is TRBJ2-5; the D gene is possibly TRBD1 (5 bases). The CDR3 covers 15 residues. V was cut by 9 bases and J by 0 bases, with 17 bases left in between. Germline-derived CDR1 and CDR2 are MDHEN and SYDVKM. The full variable domain, in which reference TRBV28 and TRBJ2-5 provide the parts outside the CDR3, is DVKVTQSSRYLVKRTGEKVFLECVQDMDHENMFWYRQDPGLGLRLIYFSYDVKMKEKGDIPEGYSVSREKKERFSLILESASTNQTSMYLCASTAPHRNQETQYFGPGTRLLVL.

The rearrangement uses TRBV27 and TRBJ2-7; TRBD1 matches 9 bases. The CDR3 extends over 15 amino acids. V lost 4 bases, J lost 3 bases, and 7 bases stayed unmatched. The germline gives CDR1 MNHEY, CDR2 SMNVEV (reference sequence). The DNA of the CDR3 is TGTGCCAGCAGTTCACCTCCGGGACAGGGCTACGAGCAGTACTTC. Its protein product is CASSSPPGQGYEQYF.

Here the CDR3 reads CAISGDREVEKLFF. Written as DNA, the CDR3 is TGTGCCATCAGTGGGGACAGGGAGGTGGAAAAACTGTTTTTT. The V and J genes are TRBV10-3 and TRBJ1-4, with TRBD1 matching 9 bases. The CDR3 extends over 14 amino acids. V shed 4 bases and J 8 bases; nucleotides not matched to a gene: 5. From germline, CDR1 is ENHRY and CDR2 SYGVKD.

The chain couples TRBV9 to TRBJ2-1; D ambiguous. V was cut by 1 base and J by 6 bases, with 8 bases left in between. The CDR3 runs 13 residues. Germline CDR1 is SGDLS and CDR2 is YYNGEE. CDR3: CASSVQEPNEQFF. The CDR3 DNA reads as TGTGCCAGCAGCGTACAGGAGCCCAATGAGCAGTTCTTC.

The chain is built from TRBV5-4 and TRBJ1-1; 10 positions agree with TRBD1. V lost 0 bases, J lost 1 base, and 0 bases stayed unmatched. The CDR3 totals 15 residues. CDR1 SGHNT and CDR2 YYREEE come from the germline V gene (reference sequence). CDR3 in amino acids: CASSLGQGANTEAFF. Written as DNA, the CDR3 is TGTGCCAGCAGCTTGGGACAGGGGGCGAACACTGAAGCTTTCTTT.

The rearrangement links TRBV2 to TRBJ1-1; no clear D gene. Germline V lookup: CDR1 SNHLY, CDR2 FYNNEI. The V gene lost 7 bases and the J gene lost 4 bases, with 10 bases spanning the gap. The CDR3 length is 12 residues. The CDR3 spells CASKRMGTEAFF. CDR3 nucleotide sequence: TGTGCCAGCAAGAGAATGGGCACTGAAGCTTTCTTT.

As for this clone: This sample also contains other DNA sequences that code for the same CDR3. The chain carries TRBV18 and TRBJ2-1; D ambiguous. The CDR3 is 15 amino acids. The V end lost 2 bases, the J end lost 1 base, and 9 bases lay between the germline ends. Germline CDR1 KGHSH, CDR2 LQKENI. The CDR3 nucleotides read TGTGCCAGCTCACCAGGGCTACCGTCCTACAATGAGCAGTTCTTC. It codes for CASSPGLPSYNEQFF.

This clone has a single count. The chain recombines TRBV10-1 with TRBJ2-3; 8 bases match TRBD2. The V and J ends lost 5 bases and 2 bases, in that order; junction bases with no gene match: 6. CDR3 size: 15 residues. Germline CDR1 is WNHNN and CDR2 is SYGVQD (reference sequence). CDR3 region: CASSRREGTTDTQYF. CDR3 nucleotide sequence: TGCGCCAGCAGTAGACGGGAGGGAACCACAGATACGCAGTATTTT.

The chain links TRBV5-4 to TRBJ2-3; 10 nucleotides match TRBD2. The CDR3 consists of 16 residues. With V trimmed by 8 bases and J by 5 bases, 14 bases remained unmatched. Germline V gene lookup returns CDR1 SGHNT and CDR2 YYREEE (reference sequence). The CDR3 bases are TGTGCCAGTCTCGCGGGACTAGCGTTGCTAGGAGATACGCAGTATTTT. Protein product: CASLAGLALLGDTQYF.

The V call is TRBV5-1, the J call TRBJ2-7, with D perhaps TRBD1 (6 bases). V lost 0 bases and J lost 1, with 14 bases in between. CDR1 is SGHRS, CDR2 YFSETQ, per germline. This CDR3 has 16 amino acids. The CDR3 nucleotides are TGCGCCAGCAGCTTGGCGCAACAGGGACATTCCTACGAGCAGTACTTC. Its translation: CASSLAQQGHSYEQYF.

The rearrangement joins TRBV9 to TRBJ2-7; D possibly corresponds to TRBD2 (7 bases). The germline V gene has CDR1 SGDLS and CDR2 YYNGEE. Trimming shortened V by 0 bases and J by 2 bases, and 12 bases separated the two germline ends. The CDR3 runs to 15 residues. CDR3 region: CASSVGGGSPYEQYF. The CDR3 bases are TGTGCCAGCAGCGTAGGCGGGGGCTCCCCCTACGAGCAGTACTTC.

The rearrangement uses TRBV7-2 and TRBJ2-3, with D unresolved. This CDR3 comprises 15 residues. Between the trimmed V and J ends, which lost 5 bases and 0 bases, there was a span of 12 bases. Germline V CDR1 and CDR2: SGHTA, FQGNSA. The DNA of the CDR3 is TGTGCCAGCAGCCTTGTGACTTCTAGCACAGATACGCAGTATTTT. Encoded protein: CASSLVTSSTDTQYF.

This clone appeared once. This chain links TRBV7-2 with TRBJ2-5, with 7 bases lining up with TRBD2. This CDR3 contains 17 residues. The trim removed 1 base at V and 5 bases at J, leaving 13 bases unmatched. Looked up from germline, CDR1 is SGHTA and CDR2 is FQGNSA. The CDR3 sequence: CASSLGVAGDGRETQYF. In DNA form, the CDR3 reads TGTGCCAGCAGCTTAGGTGTGGCGGGAGACGGGAGGGAGACCCAGTACTTC.

V usage is TRBV2 and J usage is TRBJ2-3; D is unclear. V was trimmed by 1 base and J by 0 bases, leaving 8 bases between them. CDR3 length: 15 amino acids. CDR1 and CDR2 from the germline V gene are SNHLY and FYNNEI. The chain's CDR3 is CASSEVNFSTDTQYF. In nucleotides, the CDR3 is TGTGCCAGCAGTGAAGTCAACTTTAGCACAGATACGCAGTATTTT.

In its sample, this clone was seen once. The chain carries TRBV7-9 and TRBJ1-5; a weak D match, TRBD1 (6 bases). The CDR3 covers 12 residues. Germline CDR1 and CDR2: SEHNR and FQNEAQ (reference sequence). Trimming left V 5 bases short and J 6 bases short, with 8 bases between. Here the CDR3 reads CASSTGTQPQHF. CDR3 sequence (DNA): TGTGCCAGCAGCACAGGGACTCAGCCCCAGCATTTT.

CDR3 loop: CASSYGLPANEKLFF. The CDR3 bases are TGTGCCAGCAGTTATGGGTTACCAGCTAATGAAAAACTGTTTTTT. The J gene is TRBJ1-4, the V gene TRBV6-5; D remains unclear. Germline values: CDR1 MNHEY, CDR2 SVGAGI. The CDR3 contains 15 residues. The V and J ends lost 3 bases and 3 bases respectively, with 11 bases between them.

The V and J genes are TRBV30 and TRBJ1-1; D not certain. The ends were cut back, 0 bases at V and 0 bases at J, with 11 bases in the middle. CDR3 length equals 15 residues. CDR1 is GTSNPN and CDR2 is SVGIG in the germline V gene (reference sequence). The CDR3, as DNA: TGTGCCTGGAGTGTACTCGGCAGCCTGAACACTGAAGCTTTCTTT. It is translated as CAWSVLGSLNTEAFF.

The J gene is TRBJ1-2, the V gene TRBV19; D gene unclear. The CDR3 totals 13 residues. The germline CDR1 and CDR2 sequences are LNHDA and SQIVND (reference sequence). With 1 base removed from V and 6 bases from J, the gap between germline ends came to 9 bases. CDR3 amino acids: CASSIVTADGYTF. CDR3 DNA: TGTGCCAGTAGTATAGTAACAGCTGATGGCTACACCTTC.

This chain uses TRBV25-1 with TRBJ2-3; no clear D gene. From germline, CDR1 is MGHDK and CDR2 SYGVNS. The CDR3 is made up of 14 amino acids. V lost 2 bases and J 2 bases, leaving 8 bases between the germline ends. The CDR3 protein is CASSEPGPTDTQYF. CDR3 bases: TGTGCCAGCAGTGAACCTGGCCCCACAGATACGCAGTATTTT. Full variable domain (outside the CDR3, taken from reference TRBV25-1 and TRBJ2-3): EADIYQTPRYLVIGTGKKITLECSQTMGHDKMYWYQQDPGMELHLIHYSYGVNSTEKGDLSSESTVSRIRTEHFPLTLESARPSHTSQYLCASSEPGPTDTQYFGPGTRLTVL.

V usage is TRBV7-9 and J usage is TRBJ2-3; 9 bases align to TRBD2. The CDR3 is 16 amino acids. Trimming took 2 bases from V and 5 from J; bases not matched to a gene: 8. The germline V gene encodes CDR1 SEHNR and CDR2 FQNEAQ (reference sequence). CDR3: CASSLTSGLVGDTQYF. The CDR3 region has the DNA TGTGCCAGCAGCTTAACTAGCGGGTTGGTTGGAGATACGCAGTATTTT.